This paragraph reports one TCR beta chain. No antigen is known for it. No base qualities exist here, and no much larger clone lies one base off it. The CDR3 regions of human TCRbeta chains were analyzed by immunosequencing. Under the source paper's analysis protocol: TCRs in the repertoires were matched against a reference library of SARS-CoV-2-specific TCRs that had been generated with the MIRA antigen-specificity platform. Breadth was defined as the fraction of unique TCRs that were SARS-CoV-2-associated. Depth was defined as the fraction of total T cells that were SARS-CoV-2-associated. Using the MIRA data, every spike-specific TCR was mapped to the spike region that the TCR reacted to and assigned to either a CD4 or a CD8 class. Log10-transformed breadth and depth values were compared by one-way ANOVA with Sidak's multiple comparisons tests. TCRdb retrieved this table from immuneACCESS and kept in-frame rearrangements only. Not all clones are present; in checked studies, unresolved V genes account for under half, and no reason is known for the remainder. The DNA gave D and trimming, while V, J and clone size come from that table. The sample data list about 90,000 clones, and just over 85% of these were observed just once. The top ten clones comprise more than 7% of the sample.

This sample's time point label indicates: baseline before first vaccination. The vaccinee samples were drawn from two UK trials, COV001 and COV002, one of which was a single-blind randomized controlled phase 2/3 trial testing AZD1222 (ChAdOx1 nCoV-19) in healthy adults. For TCRbeta chain sequencing, PBMC samples from trial participants were taken at day 0 and at day 28 after the second dose. This sample was included in a study of T cell responses to AZD1222 COVID-19 vaccine (dated by TCRdb to 2020 to 2023). About the study as a whole: AZD1222 recipients given second doses at about 4 weeks or at about 12 weeks were pooled, since spike-specific TCR depth and breadth were not found to differ between the two schedules. A total of 233 trial participants underwent TCR sequencing, of whom 207 received two doses of AZD1222 and some 26 received two doses of the MenACWY control vaccine. Trial participants were enrolled by age into 18-55, 56-69 and 70-plus year subgroups, with around 140, 26 and 57 TCR-sequenced participants respectively.

The CDR3 starts with the cysteine, ends with the phenylalanine, and has 16 residues. Left in the record is the CDR3 DNA by itself, 48 bases read in frame from the first base. V has 5 bases trimmed and J has 6 bases trimmed; junction bases matching no gene number 7. The germline V gene (reference sequence) supplies CDR1 SEHNR and CDR2 FQNEAQ. What the research found in general, with its limitations: No day 14 peak-response samples were available, so repertoires were characterized only after the peak T cell response. Participants were mostly white British and included more females than males, and it was suggested by the authors that clonal diversity may have been underestimated. In the small 56-69-year group, the increase in depth fell short of significance, most likely because of low power. Epitopes outside the regions mutated in the B.1.351 and B.1.1.7 variants were reportedly recognized by nearly half of the unique spike-specific TCRs. The vaccine-associated CD4 TCRs covered the entire spike protein, and the dominant responses fell in regions 160-218 and 743-854. After two AZD1222 doses, spike-specific TCR breadth and depth were significantly higher than at day 0 and than in MenACWY recipients. Conclusions about previously exposed vaccinees were limited because only 6 or 7 AZD1222 recipients were SARS-CoV-2 seropositive at baseline.

The source of this sequence is an adult in good health. The sequences come from peripheral blood, collected on day 0 of AZD1222 vaccination. The rearrangement joined TRBV7-9 to TRBJ2-3; 14 bases in between match TRBD2. This receptor carries the CDR3 CASSTGLAGVSDTQYF. The sequenced DNA is TGTGCCAGCAGCACGGGACTAGCGGGAGTGTCCGATACGCAGTATTTT. The full variable domain, with segments outside the CDR3 supplied by the reference TRBV7-9 and TRBJ2-3 proteins, appears as DTGVSQNPRHKITKRGQNVTFRCDPISEHNRLYWYRQTLGQGPEFLTYFQNEAQLEKSRLLSDRFSAERPKGSFSTLEIQRTEQGDSAMYLCASSTGLAGVSDTQYFGPGTRLTVL.